The clone carrying this T cell receptor beta chain was seen more than once but under ten times. The data were taken from a study of blood T cell repertoires in COVID-19. As processed by the authors: Nucleated cell number was recorded as an estimate derived from reference gene primer amplification. Using immunoSEQ multiplex PCR, the repertoire was profiled, and TCRdb retains in-frame clones only, with some absent. V, J and clone size derive from that table, while D and trimming were established from the DNA sequence. The sample consists of 25,000 to 35,000 clones, over 75% of them appearing once. The germline V and J ends were trimmed by 7 bases and 2 bases, with 8 bases remaining between them. The CDR3 consists of 11 residues. The V gene's germline CDR1 is SQVTM and CDR2 ANQGSEA.

The chain combines TRBV29-1 with TRBJ1-1, with D perhaps TRBD1 (6 bases). The sample was peripheral blood. This receptor was obtained from a woman aged 55-69 years with acute or convalescent COVID-19. The chain's CDR3 is CSGTANTEAFF. The CDR3 nucleotides are TGCAGCGGGACAGCCAACACTGAAGCTTTCTTT.